These 28 T cell receptor beta chains were sequenced from one sample in a study of blood T cell repertoires in COVID-19. The data were produced by immunoSEQ multiplex PCR, yet TCRdb's version contains in-frame clones alone and is incomplete. This sample has 90,000 or so clones; roughly 80% occur once, and the top ten carry around 25%. The sequencing sample was made of peripheral blood. All receptors derive from a man older than 75 with active or convalescent COVID-19.

The V call is TRBV6-5, the J call TRBJ2-5; 8 bases align to TRBD1. Germline CDR1 reads MNHEY; CDR2 reads SVGAGI. The CDR3 spans 15 residues. V shed 6 bases and J 5 bases; nucleotides not matched to a gene: 11. CDR3 in DNA: TGTGCCAGCAGCAAGGGGACAGGCCGAGGGGAGACCCAGTACTTC. Translation: CASSKGTGRGETQYF.

The gene calls are TRBV15 and TRBJ2-4, with 8 bases that match TRBD1. CDR1 and CDR2 from the germline V gene are LNHNV and YYDKDF (reference sequence). The CDR3 runs 16 residues. The V and J ends lost 0 bases and 5 bases, in that order; junction bases with no gene match: 6. The DNA for the CDR3 is TGTGCCACCAGCAGAGACCAGGGGGCGACGGAAAACATTCAGTACTTC. It encodes CATSRDQGATENIQYF.

This clone was counted between two and nine times. The J gene is TRBJ1-2, the V gene TRBV19; D may be TRBD1 (5 bases). Germline V CDR1 and CDR2: LNHDA, SQIVND (reference sequence). Trimming took 9 bases from V and 6 from J, leaving 8 bases between them. The CDR3 contains 10 residues. CDR3 sequence (DNA): TGTGCCAGCAGGGATGATGGCTACACCTTC. Its protein product is CASRDDGYTF.

V usage is TRBV2 and J usage is TRBJ1-5; 10 nucleotides match TRBD1. The germline CDR1 and CDR2 sequences are SNHLY and FYNNEI. This CDR3 region has 17 residues. The V gene end was trimmed by 5 bases and the J gene end by 4 bases; junction bases not matched to a gene: 11. The CDR3 DNA sequence: TGTGCCAGCAGTCTCCACCGGGACAGGGGTCGTAATCAGCCCCAGCATTTT. It codes for CASSLHRDRGRNQPQHF. The full variable domain, with the rest looked up from reference TRBV2 and TRBJ1-5, is EPEVTQTPSHQVTQMGQEVILRCVPISNHLYFYWYRQILGQKVEFLVSFYNNEISEKSEIFDDQFSVERPDGSNFTLKIRSTKLEDSAMYFCASSLHRDRGRNQPQHFGDGTRLSIL.

The chain joins TRBV6-2 or TRBV6-3 to TRBJ1-2; D gene unclear. From germline, CDR1 is MNHEY and CDR2 SVGEGT. The CDR3 has 11 amino acids. V lost 2 bases and J lost 9, with 7 bases in between. The CDR3 DNA reads TGTGCCAGCAGTTACGGGAGTCGCTACACCTTC. It is translated as CASSYGSRYTF.

The chain joins TRBV7-3 to TRBJ1-3; D is unresolved. Trimming cost V 6 bases and J 2 bases, with 14 bases left between them. The CDR3 covers 15 residues. The germline gives CDR1 SGHTA, CDR2 FQGTGA. The CDR3 loop reads CASSPNGGPGNTIYF. CDR3 DNA sequence: TGTGCCAGCAGTCCGAACGGAGGGCCTGGAAACACCATATATTTT.

This clone was seen a handful of times. The genes are TRBV30 and TRBJ1-6; D may be TRBD1 (5 bases). Looked up from germline, CDR1 is GTSNPN and CDR2 is SVGIG (reference sequence). This CDR3 has 15 residues. Trimming stripped 0 bases from V and 7 bases from J, with 13 bases between. The CDR3 bases are TGTGCCTGGAGTGTCGCAGGGAACGAAAATTCACCCCTCCACTTT. Protein: CAWSVAGNENSPLHF. Variable domain in full (rest from reference TRBV30 and TRBJ1-6): SQTIHQWPATLVQPVGSPLSLECTVEGTSNPNLYWYRQAAGRGLQLLFYSVGIGQISSEVPQNLSASRPQDRQFILSSKKLLLSDSGFYLCAWSVAGNENSPLHFGNGTRLTVT.

This clone appeared a few times. The rearrangement links TRBV10-3 to TRBJ1-1; D is undetermined. Trimming took 7 bases from V and 0 from J, leaving 3 bases between them. Germline CDR1 ENHRY, CDR2 SYGVKD. CDR3 length: 11 amino acids. CDR3 in amino acids: CAIIVNTEAFF. CDR3 coding DNA: TGTGCCATCATCGTGAACACTGAAGCTTTCTTT.

This chain uses TRBV3-1 (or the pseudogene TRBV3-2) with TRBJ2-6, with TRBD2 identical over 7 bases. Germline V CDR1 and CDR2: LGHDT, YNNKEL (reference sequence). The CDR3 is 16 residues long. Trimming cost V 1 base and J 2 bases; bases outside gene matches: 2. CDR3 DNA: TGTGCCAGCAGCCAAGTTCGGGGGGCTGGGGCCAACGTCCTGACTTTC. Translation gives CASSQVRGAGANVLTF.

The CDR3 DNA is TGTGCCAGCCAAAGAGGGGAGGTCGGAGAAAAACTGTTTTTT. Protein product: CASQRGEVGEKLFF. V is TRBV7-8 and J is TRBJ1-4; TRBD1 is a possible D gene (5 bases). This CDR3 contains 14 residues. Trimming removed 8 bases from V and 8 bases from J, with 18 bases in between. Germline lookup yields CDR1 SGHVS and CDR2 FQNEAQ.

The gene calls are TRBV5-1 and TRBJ2-2; D is possibly TRBD2 (7 bases). Germline loops: CDR1 SGHRS, CDR2 YFSETQ. This CDR3 contains 14 residues. V shed 4 bases and J shed 6 bases, with 13 bases lying between them. In nucleotides, the CDR3 is TGCGCCAGCAGCAGAACAGGGAGGGCCGGGGAGCTGTTTTTT. It specifies CASSRTGRAGELFF.

This chain links TRBV19 with TRBJ2-3; 7 bases fit TRBD2. The CDR3 length is 13 residues. Germline CDR1 and CDR2: LNHDA and SQIVND (reference sequence). Trimming cost V 7 bases and J 6 bases; bases outside gene matches: 7. The CDR3 spells CASKWRGGDTQYF. For the CDR3, the DNA is TGTGCCAGTAAATGGAGGGGAGGGGATACGCAGTATTTT.

The V and J genes are TRBV3-1 (or the pseudogene TRBV3-2) and TRBJ1-1, with 7 bases lining up with TRBD1. From germline, CDR1 is LGHDT and CDR2 YNNKEL (reference sequence). The CDR3 has 14 amino acids. Trimming cost V 4 bases and J 3 bases; bases outside gene matches: 5. The CDR3, as DNA: TGTGCCAGCAGCCCCGGACAGGCCGACACTGAAGCTTTCTTT. Residues: CASSPGQADTEAFF.

This clone was picked up one time. This chain links TRBV6-5 with TRBJ1-1; D remains unclear. Germline values: CDR1 MNHEY, CDR2 SVGAGI. The V end lost 5 bases, the J end lost 2 bases, and 6 bases lay between the germline ends. The CDR3 has 12 residues. The CDR3 nucleotides read TGTGCCAGCAGTCGTAGTAACACTGAAGCTTTCTTT. Residues: CASSRSNTEAFF.

This clone was picked up a small number of times. The genes are TRBV5-1 and TRBJ1-2, with D unclear. The germline V gene has CDR1 SGHRS and CDR2 YFSETQ. The ends were cut back, 2 bases at V and 7 bases at J, with 18 bases in the middle. CDR3 size: 15 residues. Written as DNA, the CDR3 is TGCGCCAGCAGCTTAGATATCGGAGGAGGGATTGGCTACACCTTC. Translating gives CASSLDIGGGIGYTF.

The chain employs TRBV4-1 and TRBJ2-5; D is possibly TRBD2 (5 bases). The V end lost 3 bases, the J end lost 5 bases, and 16 bases lay between the germline ends. The CDR3 covers 15 residues. Germline lookup yields CDR1 MGHRA and CDR2 YSYEKL. CDR3 amino acids: CASSQDFPRWETQYF. CDR3 in DNA: TGCGCCAGCAGCCAGGACTTCCCGAGATGGGAGACCCAGTACTTC.

This clone came up once. V and J are TRBV28 and TRBJ1-5; 9 bases are shared with TRBD1. V lost 6 bases to trimming and J lost 6 bases; unmatched junction nucleotides: 9. CDR1 and CDR2 (germline): MDHEN, SYDVKM. The CDR3 length is 15 residues. This CDR3 reads CASRPPGQGGQPQHF. The CDR3 DNA sequence: TGTGCCAGCAGACCGCCGGGACAGGGTGGTCAGCCCCAGCATTTT. The complete variable domain, with remaining parts taken from reference TRBV28 and TRBJ1-5, reads DVKVTQSSRYLVKRTGEKVFLECVQDMDHENMFWYRQDPGLGLRLIYFSYDVKMKEKGDIPEGYSVSREKKERFSLILESASTNQTSMYLCASRPPGQGGQPQHFGDGTRLSIL.

V gene TRBV7-6 combines with J gene TRBJ2-5; D perhaps matches TRBD1 (5 bases). The CDR3 contains 15 residues. Trimming shortened V by 0 bases and J by 4 bases, and 12 bases separated the two germline ends. Germline assignment: CDR1 SGHVS and CDR2 FNYEAQ. The CDR3 protein is CASSLARQGGETQYF. The CDR3 nucleotides are TGTGCCAGCAGCTTAGCTCGTCAGGGTGGAGAGACCCAGTACTTC. The full variable domain, in which reference TRBV7-6 and TRBJ2-5 provide the parts outside the CDR3, is GAGVSQSPRYKVTKRGQDVALRCDPISGHVSLYWYRQALGQGPEFLTYFNYEAQQDKSGLPNDRFSAERPEGSISTLTIQRTEQRDSAMYRCASSLARQGGETQYFGPGTRLLVL.

This clone appeared once. The CDR3 DNA is TGTGCCAGCACCTCGGACAGATACTATGGCTACACCTTC. Translating gives CASTSDRYYGYTF. V and J are TRBV28 and TRBJ1-2; D perhaps matches TRBD1 (6 bases). From germline, CDR1 is MDHEN and CDR2 SYDVKM. This CDR3 comprises 13 residues. Between the trimmed V and J ends, which lost 7 bases and 3 bases, there was a span of 12 bases.

The genes are TRBV7-3 and TRBJ2-2; D is possibly TRBD2 (6 bases). In germline, CDR1 is SGHTA, CDR2 FQGTGA. The CDR3 loop spans 15 amino acids. Trimming left V 1 base short and J 5 bases short, with 11 bases between. CDR3 amino acids: CASSLNSRGTGELFF. The CDR3 DNA reads TGTGCCAGCAGCTTAAATTCACGGGGGACCGGGGAGCTGTTTTTT.

In this sample, this clone turned up once. The gene calls are TRBV3-1 (or the pseudogene TRBV3-2) and TRBJ1-5, with 11 nucleotides matching TRBD1. The CDR3 loop spans 17 amino acids. V gave up 1 base and J gave up 6 bases; unmatched junction bases: 8. CDR1 is LGHDT, CDR2 YNNKEL, per germline (reference sequence). The CDR3 reads CASSQGGQGGRGQPQHF. CDR3 bases: TGTGCCAGCAGCCAAGGGGGACAGGGGGGACGAGGTCAGCCCCAGCATTTT.

The V call is TRBV10-3, the J call TRBJ2-3; weak D call: TRBD2 (5 bases). V lost 5 bases to trimming and J lost 1 base, with 7 bases between them. The CDR3 consists of 13 residues. Germline lookup yields CDR1 ENHRY and CDR2 SYGVKD. CDR3 protein: CAISRDRTDTQYF. CDR3 nucleotide sequence: TGTGCCATCAGTCGGGATCGCACAGATACGCAGTATTTT.

The count of this clone is one. This rearrangement joins TRBV28 to TRBJ1-2, with 7 bases matching TRBD1. The CDR3 is 13 residues long. The ends lost 11 bases at V and 3 bases at J; junction bases unmatched: 9. Germline V gene lookup returns CDR1 MDHEN and CDR2 SYDVKM. CDR3 loop: CAGTRQGYYGYTF. CDR3 in DNA: TGTGCCGGCACAAGACAGGGATACTATGGCTACACCTTC.

The chain joins TRBV5-1 to TRBJ2-5; D possibly corresponds to TRBD2 (6 bases). Trimming took 0 bases from V and 3 from J, leaving 12 bases between them. The CDR3 runs to 15 residues. Germline V gives CDR1 SGHRS, CDR2 YFSETQ. DNA of the CDR3: TGCGCCAGCAGCTTGGCCCCGACTAGTGAAGAGACCCAGTACTTC. It yields the protein CASSLAPTSEETQYF.

This clone is a singleton in its sample. The chain has TRBV6-5 and TRBJ1-1, with D possibly TRBD1 on 6 matching bases. The CDR3 is made up of 15 amino acids. Per the germline V gene, CDR1 is MNHEY and CDR2 is SVGAGI. V shed 6 bases and J shed 1 base, with 15 bases lying between them. The CDR3 loop reads CASSESAGANTEAFF. DNA of the CDR3: TGTGCCAGCAGCGAGTCGGCAGGGGCGAACACTGAAGCTTTCTTT.

J is TRBJ2-3 and V is TRBV5-4, with 14 bases aligning to TRBD2. Losses at the gene ends were 2 bases for V and 4 bases for J; bases not matched to a gene: 3. This CDR3 region has 16 residues. Per germline, CDR1 SGHNT and CDR2 YYREEE (reference sequence). For the CDR3, the DNA is TGTGCCAGCAGCTTTCGACTAGCGGGGGGGCCAGATACGCAGTATTTT. It translates to CASSFRLAGGPDTQYF.

The chain links TRBV19 to TRBJ1-6, with 9 bases that match TRBD1. The germline CDR1 and CDR2 sequences are LNHDA and SQIVND (reference sequence). The CDR3 runs to 16 residues. J was trimmed by 4 bases and V by 9 bases; bases with no gene match: 10. Written as DNA, the CDR3 is TGTGCCAGCTCCCGGCCGGGACAGGGTTATAATTCACCCCTCCACTTT. This gives the protein CASSRPGQGYNSPLHF. The full variable domain, in which reference TRBV19 and TRBJ1-6 provide the parts outside the CDR3, is DGGITQSPKYLFRKEGQNVTLSCEQNLNHDAMYWYRQDPGQGLRLIYYSQIVNDFQKGDIAEGYSVSREKKESFPLTVTSAQKNPTAFYLCASSRPGQGYNSPLHFGNGTRLTVT.

This clone appeared once. The genes are TRBV19 and TRBJ2-6, with no clear D. This CDR3 comprises 18 residues. CDR1 LNHDA and CDR2 SQIVND come from the germline V gene (reference sequence). Trimming cost V 5 bases and J 0 bases, with 17 bases left between them. CDR3 loop: CASSWAGSPLSGANVLTF. CDR3 bases: TGTGCCAGTAGTTGGGCAGGATCGCCGCTCTCTGGGGCCAACGTCCTGACTTTC.